This T cell receptor beta chain was observed in a study of blood T cell repertoires in COVID-19. Study as a whole: From T cells, B-cell-depleted T cells, or PBMCs came the material, which was cDNA or gDNA.

On this clone: A junction boundary mismatches the germline segment, possibly from a read error.

The CDR3 spans 12 residues. Germline CDR1 and CDR2: LNHNV and YYDKDF (reference sequence). The method was immunoSEQ multiplex PCR; TCRdb's version includes in-frame clones alone and lacks a portion of them. Of 100,000 or so clones listed, about 81% were seen once; the top ten hold about an eighth. Sequencing used peripheral blood. V gene TRBV15 combines with J gene TRBJ2-4, with D possibly being TRBD1 (6 bases). The receptor comes from a human donor in a cohort sampled during active COVID-19. The DNA for the CDR3 is TGTGCCACCAGCAGAGATAGGGACACCCGTCACTTC. Translating gives CATSRDRDTRHF.